Listed below are T cell receptor beta chains from one sample, sequenced in a study of Graves' ophthalmopathy and Graves' hyperthyroidism. TCRdb ran MiXCR on the multiplex PCR reads and lists one entry per CDR3 protein. The table lists around 1,200,000 distinct CDR3 sequences, around a third of them singletons, with roughly 10% in the top ten. Specimen: peripheral blood or thyroid tissue (not recorded which). These receptors came from an adult man with Graves' hyperthyroidism. Each CDR3 is given with its conserved first and last residue. The order of the fields is J gene, clone size, D gene, V gene, CDR3 protein, CDR3 DNA. The D gene is left open where the match is weak. Clone size is not always given. Where it is, it says once, few, many or a class for expanded clones.

J gene: TRBJ1-1
clone size: NA
D gene: TRBD1
V gene: TRBV15
CDR3 protein: CATSSPGGPEEGEAFF
CDR3 DNA: TGTGCCACCAGCAGCCCAGGGGGCCCGGAAGAGGGTGAAGCTTTCTTT

J gene: TRBJ2-7
clone size: NA
D gene: NA
V gene: TRBV7-2
CDR3 protein: CASSPGQLSYEQHF
CDR3 DNA: TGTGCCAGCAGCCCAGGGCAGCTCTCCTACGAGCAGCACTTC

J gene: TRBJ1-4
clone size: NA
D gene: TRBD1
V gene: TRBV29-1
CDR3 protein: CSVEQGAYEKLFF
CDR3 DNA: TGCAGCGTTGAACAGGGGGCCTATGAAAAACTGTTTTTT

J gene: TRBJ1-4
clone size: NA
D gene: TRBD1
V gene: TRBV2
CDR3 protein: CASSFRDSSLEKLFF
CDR3 DNA: TGTGCCAGCAGTTTCCGGGACAGCTCGTTGGAAAAACTGTTTTTT

J gene: TRBJ1-6
clone size: many
D gene: NA
V gene: TRBV11-2
CDR3 protein: CASSYAATVKNSPLHF
CDR3 DNA: TGTGCCAGCAGCTATGCCGCGACAGTGAAGAATTCACCCCTCCACTTT

J gene: TRBJ2-7
clone size: NA
D gene: TRBD2
V gene: TRBV9
CDR3 protein: CASSTGLAEREQYF
CDR3 DNA: TGTGCCAGCAGCACCGGACTAGCGGAGCGGGAGCAGTACTTC

J gene: TRBJ1-1
clone size: NA
D gene: NA
V gene: TRBV10-3
CDR3 protein: CASSYQASSEAFF
CDR3 DNA: TGTGCCAGCAGTTACCAGGCCTCCAGCGAAGCTTTCTTT

J gene: TRBJ2-7
clone size: few
D gene: NA
V gene: TRBV20-1
CDR3 protein: CSAGDSQSSYEQYF
CDR3 DNA: TGCAGTGCTGGTGACTCGCAGAGCTCCTACGAGCAGTACTTC

J gene: TRBJ1-5
clone size: NA
D gene: NA
V gene: TRBV7-8
CDR3 protein: CASSTGTVKETQHF
CDR3 DNA: TGTGCCAGCAGCACCGGGACGGTCAAAGAGACCCAGCATTTT

J gene: TRBJ2-5
clone size: NA
D gene: TRBD2
V gene: TRBV5-6
CDR3 protein: CASSLAGSGGETQYF
CDR3 DNA: TGTGCCAGCAGCTTAGCGGGCAGCGGGGGCGAGACCCAGTACTTC

J gene: TRBJ1-1
clone size: NA
D gene: TRBD1
V gene: TRBV7-2
CDR3 protein: CASTSTWTGINTEAFF
CDR3 DNA: TGTGCCAGCACTTCTACCTGGACAGGAATAAACACTGAAGCTTTCTTT

J gene: TRBJ2-1
clone size: NA
D gene: NA
V gene: TRBV15
CDR3 protein: CATSRAATGASEQFF
CDR3 DNA: TGTGCCACCAGCAGAGCCGCGACCGGGGCGTCTGAGCAGTTCTTC

J gene: TRBJ2-7
clone size: many
D gene: TRBD2
V gene: TRBV20-1
CDR3 protein: CSAPGLEVSYEQYF
CDR3 DNA: TGCAGTGCACCGGGACTAGAGGTTTCCTACGAGCAGTACTTC

J gene: TRBJ2-5
clone size: many
D gene: NA
V gene: TRBV5-4
CDR3 protein: CASSLEDSYQETQYF
CDR3 DNA: TGTGCCAGCAGCTTGGAGGACAGTTACCAAGAGACCCAGTACTTC

J gene: TRBJ1-6
clone size: NA
D gene: NA
V gene: TRBV18
CDR3 protein: CASSRSSAPLHF
CDR3 DNA: TGTGCCAGCTCAAGGTCTTCTGCACCCCTCCACTTT

J gene: TRBJ1-5
clone size: many
D gene: NA
V gene: TRBV19
CDR3 protein: CASSRTGADNQPQHF
CDR3 DNA: TGTGCCAGTAGTAGAACAGGAGCAGACAATCAGCCCCAGCATTTT

J gene: TRBJ1-1
clone size: NA
D gene: NA
V gene: TRBV20-1
CDR3 protein: CSASGDLRFNTEASF
CDR3 DNA: TGCAGTGCTAGTGGGGATCTAAGGTTTAACACTGAAGCTTCCTTT

J gene: TRBJ2-7
clone size: NA
D gene: NA
V gene: TRBV5-1
CDR3 protein: CASSFLSLGFNEQYF
CDR3 DNA: TGTGCCAGCAGCTTTTTGTCTCTGGGGTTCAACGAGCAGTACTTC

J gene: TRBJ1-2
clone size: NA
D gene: NA
V gene: TRBV25-1
CDR3 protein: CASVSEGYGYTF
CDR3 DNA: TGTGCCAGCGTTTCGGAGGGCTATGGCTACACCTTC

J gene: TRBJ1-5
clone size: NA
D gene: NA
V gene: TRBV19
CDR3 protein: CAGGLLGVQPQHF
CDR3 DNA: TGTGCCGGGGGGTTATTGGGGGTTCAGCCCCAGCATTTT

J gene: TRBJ2-7
clone size: many
D gene: NA
V gene: TRBV15
CDR3 protein: CATSRTQSSYEQYF
CDR3 DNA: TGTGCCACCAGCAGAACACAGAGCTCCTACGAGCAGTACTTC

J gene: TRBJ1-1
clone size: many
D gene: NA
V gene: TRBV2
CDR3 protein: CASSVRDPRAFF
CDR3 DNA: TGTGCCAGCAGTGTTCGTGACCCTCGGGCTTTCTTT

J gene: TRBJ1-4
clone size: NA
D gene: TRBD1
V gene: TRBV7-8
CDR3 protein: CASRSGTGREKLFF
CDR3 DNA: TGTGCCAGCAGGTCTGGGACAGGGCGAGAAAAACTGTTTTTT

J gene: TRBJ2-5
clone size: few
D gene: NA
V gene: TRBV12-3/TRBV12-4
CDR3 protein: CASNSQGSSETQYF
CDR3 DNA: TGTGCCAGCAACTCACAGGGAAGTAGTGAGACCCAGTACTTC

J gene: TRBJ2-5
clone size: NA
D gene: TRBD2
V gene: TRBV6-2/TRBV6-3
CDR3 protein: CASSWKLAGGQKNQETQYF
CDR3 DNA: TGTGCCAGCAGTTGGAAACTAGCGGGGGGCCAAAAGAACCAAGAGACCCAGTACTTC

J gene: TRBJ2-5
clone size: many
D gene: TRBD2
V gene: TRBV7-2
CDR3 protein: CASSERGGRNPGTQYF
CDR3 DNA: TGTGCCAGCAGCGAGCGGGGCGGGAGGAACCCCGGGACCCAGTACTTC

J gene: TRBJ1-1
clone size: once
D gene: NA
V gene: TRBV5-1
CDR3 protein: CASSRDPPWDTEAFF
CDR3 DNA: TGCGCCAGCAGCAGAGATCCCCCCTGGGACACTGAAGCTTTCTTT

J gene: TRBJ2-7
clone size: NA
D gene: NA
V gene: TRBV7-9
CDR3 protein: CASVSAGGPIDEQYF
CDR3 DNA: TGTGCCAGCGTATCGGCCGGGGGGCCGATTGACGAGCAGTACTTC

J gene: TRBJ1-6
clone size: NA
D gene: TRBD1
V gene: TRBV29-1
CDR3 protein: CSVRDRVRNSPLHF
CDR3 DNA: TGCAGCGTTCGGGACAGGGTTCGTAATTCACCCCTCCACTTT

J gene: TRBJ2-7
clone size: once
D gene: TRBD1
V gene: TRBV7-8
CDR3 protein: CASSPGQGVDGEQYF
CDR3 DNA: TGTGCCAGCAGCCCGGGACAGGGGGTGGACGGCGAGCAGTACTTC

J gene: TRBJ1-2
clone size: NA
D gene: NA
V gene: TRBV7-6
CDR3 protein: CASVFGPGRGYTF
CDR3 DNA: TGTGCCAGCGTCTTTGGCCCGGGTCGGGGCTACACCTTC

J gene: TRBJ1-1
clone size: NA
D gene: NA
V gene: TRBV24-1
CDR3 protein: CATSDRWAGAFF
CDR3 DNA: TGTGCCACCAGCGATAGATGGGCTGGAGCTTTCTTT

J gene: TRBJ2-7
clone size: many
D gene: NA
V gene: TRBV5-1
CDR3 protein: CASSFGAGETSYEQYF
CDR3 DNA: TGCGCCAGCAGCTTTGGGGCGGGTGAGACCTCCTACGAGCAGTACTTC

J gene: TRBJ2-7
clone size: NA
D gene: TRBD2
V gene: TRBV7-9
CDR3 protein: CASSPIPGMGTTLYEQYF
CDR3 DNA: TGTGCCAGCAGCCCTATACCAGGGATGGGGACTACCCTTTACGAGCAGTACTTC

J gene: TRBJ1-6
clone size: NA
D gene: NA
V gene: TRBV4-1
CDR3 protein: CASSQEPGSYNSPLHF
CDR3 DNA: TGCGCCAGCAGCCAAGAGCCGGGCTCCTATAATTCACCCCTCCACTTT

J gene: TRBJ1-1
clone size: NA
D gene: NA
V gene: TRBV7-9
CDR3 protein: CASSLGDKWNTEAFF
CDR3 DNA: TGTGCCAGCAGCTTAGGGGACAAATGGAACACTGAAGCTTTCTTT

J gene: TRBJ2-5
clone size: NA
D gene: NA
V gene: TRBV6-2/TRBV6-3
CDR3 protein: CASRRLQETQYF
CDR3 DNA: TGTGCCAGCAGGCGACTACAAGAGACCCAGTACTTC

J gene: TRBJ1-2
clone size: NA
D gene: TRBD1
V gene: TRBV7-8
CDR3 protein: CASSSGTGGGAVYGYTF
CDR3 DNA: TGTGCCAGCAGCTCCGGGACAGGGGGGGGCGCTGTCTATGGCTACACCTTC

J gene: TRBJ1-1
clone size: many
D gene: TRBD1
V gene: TRBV20-1
CDR3 protein: CSAGTGESFNTEAFF
CDR3 DNA: TGCAGTGCGGGGACAGGGGAGAGCTTTAACACTGAAGCTTTCTTT

J gene: TRBJ2-7
clone size: few
D gene: TRBD2
V gene: TRBV14
CDR3 protein: CASSQPGLAGVSYEQYF
CDR3 DNA: TGTGCCAGCAGCCAGCCGGGACTAGCGGGAGTCTCCTACGAGCAGTACTTC

J gene: TRBJ1-3
clone size: NA
D gene: NA
V gene: TRBV4-1
CDR3 protein: CASSQDQGVGNTIYF
CDR3 DNA: TGCGCCAGCAGCCAAGATCAAGGGGTTGGAAACACCATATATTTT

J gene: TRBJ2-7
clone size: NA
D gene: NA
V gene: TRBV20-1
CDR3 protein: CSAIRGGTRTYEQYF
CDR3 DNA: TGCAGTGCTATAAGAGGAGGGACAAGAACCTACGAGCAGTACTTC

J gene: TRBJ1-1
clone size: NA
D gene: TRBD1
V gene: TRBV9
CDR3 protein: CASSGDRDRNTEAFF
CDR3 DNA: TGTGCCAGCAGCGGAGACAGGGACCGGAACACTGAAGCTTTCTTT

J gene: TRBJ2-7
clone size: NA
D gene: TRBD2
V gene: TRBV12-3/TRBV12-4
CDR3 protein: CASSPGLAAEQYF
CDR3 DNA: TGTGCCAGCAGCCCGGGACTAGCGGCAGAGCAGTACTTC

J gene: TRBJ2-5
clone size: many
D gene: TRBD2
V gene: TRBV20-1
CDR3 protein: CSARGSGGTETQYF
CDR3 DNA: TGCAGTGCTAGAGGCTCGGGGGGTACCGAGACCCAGTACTTC

J gene: TRBJ1-2
clone size: NA
D gene: NA
V gene: TRBV27
CDR3 protein: CASSYSGGSNYGYTF
CDR3 DNA: TGTGCCAGCAGTTATTCTGGGGGATCTAACTATGGCTACACCTTC

J gene: TRBJ1-1
clone size: many
D gene: TRBD1
V gene: TRBV7-9
CDR3 protein: CASSIEWTGAEAFF
CDR3 DNA: TGTGCCAGCAGCATCGAATGGACAGGGGCTGAAGCTTTCTTT

J gene: TRBJ2-7
clone size: NA
D gene: TRBD2
V gene: TRBV20-1
CDR3 protein: CSARDWLAGASEQYF
CDR3 DNA: TGCAGTGCTAGAGATTGGCTAGCGGGAGCCTCCGAGCAGTACTTC

J gene: TRBJ1-6
clone size: NA
D gene: TRBD1
V gene: TRBV7-8
CDR3 protein: CASSPLAGQGDSPLHF
CDR3 DNA: TGTGCCAGCAGTCCCCTGGCGGGACAGGGCGATTCACCCCTCCACTTT

J gene: TRBJ1-6
clone size: NA
D gene: NA
V gene: TRBV10-3
CDR3 protein: CASQEGRNSPLHF
CDR3 DNA: TGTGCCAGTCAAGAGGGTCGGAATTCACCCCTCCACTTT

J gene: TRBJ1-1
clone size: NA
D gene: NA
V gene: TRBV7-2
CDR3 protein: CASTDVGVNTEAFF
CDR3 DNA: TGTGCCAGCACAGACGTGGGTGTGAACACTGAAGCTTTCTTT

J gene: TRBJ2-7
clone size: many
D gene: NA
V gene: TRBV29-1
CDR3 protein: CSVGTPTSYEQYF
CDR3 DNA: TGCAGCGTAGGGACACCCACCTCCTACGAGCAGTACTTC

J gene: TRBJ1-2
clone size: NA
D gene: NA
V gene: TRBV7-2
CDR3 protein: CASSLQGSFEGYTF
CDR3 DNA: TGTGCCAGCAGCTTACAGGGAAGTTTTGAGGGCTACACCTTC